This T cell receptor (beta chain) was sequenced in a study of blood T cell repertoires in COVID-19. Study information: Acute and convalescent COVID-19 specimens originated in the United States, Italy and Spain.

The CDR3 is 12 amino acids. Germline V gene data show CDR1 as MDHEN and CDR2 as SYDVKM. How the authors handled the data: Counts of nucleated cells, estimated from reference gene primer amplification, were obtained. TCRdb's copy holds only in-frame clones and misses some; the assay was immunoSEQ multiplex PCR. V and J calls and clone size are as listed in that table; D and trimming were resolved from the DNA. This sample has 160,000 or so clones, with roughly four fifths found just once. About this clone: One end of the junction is discordant with germline, which a read error may explain.

The sequenced sample consisted of peripheral blood. This sequence joins TRBV28 and TRBJ1-1; TRBD1 aligns across 7 bases. This receptor was identified in a human donor in a cohort sampled during active COVID-19. CDR3 nucleotide sequence: TGTGCCAGCAGTATTGCCGGGACAGAGACCTCCTTT. Residues: CASSIAGTETSF.